This T cell receptor beta chain was profiled in a study of blood T cell repertoires in COVID-19. Turning to the study itself: Collection of acute and convalescent COVID-19 samples took place in the United States, Italy and Spain. PBMCs, B-cell-depleted T cells, or T cells provided the cDNA or gDNA that made up the material.

The length of the CDR3 is 14 residues. Trimming shortened V by 0 bases and J by 2 bases, and 5 bases separated the two germline ends. CDR1 is MNHEY, CDR2 SVGAGI, per germline. Original processing notes: Estimation of nucleated cell counts relied on the amplification of reference gene primers. Data came from immunoSEQ multiplex PCR; TCRdb stores just in-frame clones and leaves some out. Clonal size and the V and J genes are those of that table, whereas D and trimming came from the DNA. This table has 160,000 or so clones, around 80% appearing once. Sequencing was done on a sample of peripheral blood. V gene TRBV6-5 combines with J gene TRBJ1-5; maybe TRBD1 (5 bases). This clonotype was obtained from a woman older than 75 with acute or convalescent COVID-19. In DNA form, the CDR3 reads TGTGCCAGCAGTTACTCAGGGGGCAATCAGCCCCAGCATTTT. It specifies CASSYSGGNQPQHF.